This entry lists 30 T cell receptor beta chains sequenced from one sample in a study of cytotoxic CD8 clonotypes in ibrutinib-treated CLL. Produced via immunoSEQ multiplex PCR; TCRdb's table is partial and in-frame only. Of about 130,000 clones listed, 80% to 90% were seen once; the top ten hold under 2.5%. The input for sequencing was PBMCs, taken after 24 months of ibrutinib treatment. These receptors originate from a human donor with chronic lymphocytic leukemia.

This clone was detected only a few times. V and J are TRBV19 and TRBJ2-5, with D unresolved. This CDR3 has 12 amino acids. V was pared by 2 bases and J by 5 bases, with 6 bases between. Germline loops: CDR1 LNHDA, CDR2 SQIVND (reference sequence). The CDR3 nucleotides read TGTGCCAGTAGTATAATAGGGGAGACCCAGTACTTC. Its protein is CASSIIGETQYF.

The chain uses TRBV4-3 and TRBJ1-4, with D possibly TRBD1 on 5 matching bases. V was cut by 4 bases and J by 0 bases, with 9 bases left in between. The CDR3 runs to 15 residues. The V gene's germline CDR1 is LGHNA and CDR2 YSLEER. The CDR3 DNA reads TGCGCCAGCAGCCCCTCGGGGGCAACTAATGAAAAACTGTTTTTT. Protein sequence: CASSPSGATNEKLFF.

CDR3 sequence (DNA): TGCGCCAGCAGCCAAGCGGAGGTGGGCCAGCCCCAGCATTTT. Translation: CASSQAEVGQPQHF. The rearrangement joins TRBV4-3 to TRBJ1-5; D unclear. This CDR3 has 14 residues. Trimming stripped 1 base from V and 7 bases from J, with 11 bases between. The germline gives CDR1 LGHNA, CDR2 YSLEER.

Only a few counts were recorded for this clone. This sequence joins TRBV28 and TRBJ2-5, with 7 nucleotides matching TRBD1. CDR1 and CDR2 from the germline V gene are MDHEN and SYDVKM. V dropped 3 bases and J dropped 5; count of bases not matched to a gene: 12. The CDR3 runs to 16 residues. The CDR3, as DNA: TGTGCCAGCAGTTTCCCCGGGCCCGGGACAGAGGAGACCCAGTACTTC. Translating gives CASSFPGPGTEETQYF.

The gene calls are TRBV27 and TRBJ2-2; D may be TRBD1 or TRBD2 (5 bases each). Trimming left V 7 bases short and J 5 bases short, with 11 bases between. Germline V lookup: CDR1 MNHEY, CDR2 SMNVEV (reference sequence). This CDR3 spans 13 amino acids. The CDR3 bases are TGTGCCAGCAATAGGGGACCGACCGGGGAGCTGTTTTTT. Translating gives CASNRGPTGELFF.

The chain employs TRBV18 and TRBJ1-2; D gene ambiguous. V dropped 3 bases and J dropped 2 bases, with 13 bases sitting between them. The CDR3 is 15 residues long. The V gene's germline CDR1 is KGHSH and CDR2 LQKENI. The CDR3 loop is CASSPSPTDNYGYTF. As DNA, the CDR3 is TGTGCCAGCTCACCCTCCCCCACGGACAACTATGGCTACACCTTC.

A single count supports this clone. This sequence joins TRBV5-1 and TRBJ2-7; no reliable D call. Germline CDR1 reads SGHRS; CDR2 reads YFSETQ. Trimming stripped 3 bases from V and 6 bases from J, with 10 bases between. The CDR3 has 12 amino acids. Written as DNA, the CDR3 is TGCGCCAGCAGCTCAGTGAATCGCGAGCAGTACTTC. This codes for CASSSVNREQYF.

The rearrangement links TRBV9 to TRBJ2-5; D call uncertain. This CDR3 is 13 amino acids long. With 0 bases removed from V and 3 bases from J, the gap between germline ends came to 6 bases. Germline CDR1 reads SGDLS; CDR2 reads YYNGEE. Here the CDR3 reads CASSVGIEETQYF. The CDR3 nucleotides read TGTGCCAGCAGCGTAGGAATTGAAGAGACCCAGTACTTC.

Here the CDR3 reads CASSFSREQFF. DNA for the CDR3: TGTGCCAGCAGCTTTTCTAGGGAGCAGTTCTTC. The chain is built from TRBV5-6 and TRBJ2-1; D uncertain. Germline assignment: CDR1 SGHDT and CDR2 YYEEEE. This CDR3 has 11 residues. Trimming took off 2 bases at V and 10 bases at J, with 7 bases between the two ends.

The genes are TRBV28 and TRBJ1-4, with 8 bases lining up with TRBD1. The trim removed 6 bases at V and 8 bases at J, leaving 14 bases unmatched. Germline V gives CDR1 MDHEN, CDR2 SYDVKM. The CDR3 spans 16 residues. The CDR3 sequence: CASSELLQGAREKLFF. DNA for the CDR3: TGTGCCAGCAGCGAACTACTTCAGGGGGCTCGGGAAAAACTGTTTTTT.

The V and J genes are TRBV28 and TRBJ2-2, with D maybe TRBD1 (6 bases). The germline V gene has CDR1 MDHEN and CDR2 SYDVKM. Trimming cost V 7 bases and J 4 bases, with 22 bases left between them. The CDR3 sequence is 17 residues long. CDR3 residues: CASTTYRYRESTGELFF. The CDR3 DNA reads TGTGCCAGCACCACTTATCGGTACAGGGAAAGCACCGGGGAGCTGTTTTTT.

Turning to this clone: Other DNA sequences in this sample translate to the same CDR3. This chain uses TRBV18 with TRBJ1-5; 7 bases fit TRBD1. Per germline, CDR1 KGHSH and CDR2 LQKENI. This CDR3 has 13 residues. J was trimmed by 5 bases and V by 2 bases; bases with no gene match: 0. CDR3 loop: CASSPGQDQPQHF. For the CDR3, the DNA is TGTGCCAGCTCACCAGGACAGGATCAGCCCCAGCATTTT.

This rearrangement joins TRBV6-5 to TRBJ1-5; a weak D match, TRBD1 (5 bases). Germline loops: CDR1 MNHEY, CDR2 SVGAGI. V lost 9 bases to trimming and J lost 7 bases, with 19 bases between them. CDR3 length equals 14 residues. CDR3 sequence reads: CASRALEGHQPQHF. CDR3 coding DNA: TGTGCCAGTAGGGCCCTCGAGGGGCACCAGCCCCAGCATTTT.

The CDR3 DNA reads as TGTGCCAGCAGCTCCCAAGGAGGGGCGGGAGGGCCGAATGAGCAGTTCTTC. Protein sequence: CASSSQGGAGGPNEQFF. The rearrangement uses TRBV9 and TRBJ2-1; TRBD2 matches 9 bases. V shed 4 bases and J 7 bases; nucleotides not matched to a gene: 15. The CDR3 has 17 amino acids. CDR1 and CDR2 from the germline V gene are SGDLS and YYNGEE. The entire variable domain, with the rest obtained from reference TRBV9 and TRBJ2-1, is as follows: DSGVTQTPKHLITATGQRVTLRCSPRSGDLSVYWYQQSLDQGLQFLIQYYNGEERAKGNILERFSAQQFPDLHSELNLSSLELGDSALYFCASSSQGGAGGPNEQFFGPGTRLTVL.

The V call is TRBV28, the J call TRBJ1-5, with 7 bases matching TRBD1. Germline values: CDR1 MDHEN, CDR2 SYDVKM. CDR3 size: 15 residues. Trimming cost V 1 base and J 2 bases; bases outside gene matches: 2. The CDR3 coding sequence is TGTGCCAGCAGTTTATACACAGGGGGCAATCAGCCCCAGCATTTT. Protein sequence: CASSLYTGGNQPQHF.

This chain uses TRBV7-2 with TRBJ1-3; 7 positions agree with TRBD1. Trimming removed 1 base from V and 4 bases from J; junction bases left unmatched: 7. Per germline, CDR1 SGHTA and CDR2 FQGNSA. CDR3 size: 16 residues. CDR3: CASSLGGTVGGNTIYF. CDR3 sequence (DNA): TGTGCCAGCAGCTTAGGAGGGACAGTCGGCGGAAACACCATATATTTT.

This chain links TRBV18 with TRBJ2-2, with 7 bases matching TRBD2. With 9 bases clipped from V and 4 bases from J, the junction kept 11 bases outside the gene matches. This CDR3 spans 15 amino acids. Looked up from germline, CDR1 is KGHSH and CDR2 is LQKENI. CDR3 residues: CASSAGNPGTGELFF. As DNA, the CDR3 is TGTGCCAGTTCAGCGGGGAATCCGGGCACCGGGGAGCTGTTTTTT.

This chain connects TRBV4-3 to TRBJ2-3, with a tentative D call TRBD1 (5 bases). The length of the CDR3 is 16 residues. The germline CDR1 and CDR2 sequences are LGHNA and YSLEER. Trimming left V 0 bases short and J 4 bases short, with 14 bases between. The CDR3 coding sequence is TGCGCCAGCAGCCAAGATCCTCCAGGGAAAGCAGATACGCAGTATTTT. Residues: CASSQDPPGKADTQYF.

The count of this clone is one. V gene TRBV27 combines with J gene TRBJ1-2; weak D call: TRBD1 (5 bases). The V and J ends lost 4 bases and 0 bases respectively, with 9 bases between them. The length of the CDR3 is 14 residues. Germline loops: CDR1 MNHEY, CDR2 SMNVEV (reference sequence). The CDR3: CASSYLGANYGYTF. The CDR3 DNA reads as TGTGCCAGCAGTTACTTGGGGGCTAACTATGGCTACACCTTC.

The gene calls are TRBV7-8 and TRBJ1-4; D possibly corresponds to TRBD1 (6 bases). Germline V gene sequence: CDR1 SGHVS, CDR2 FQNEAQ. The CDR3 is 15 amino acids. Trimming cost V 2 bases and J 10 bases, with 17 bases left between them. CDR3 sequence: CASSLSLVGGGKLFF. DNA of the CDR3: TGTGCCAGCAGCTTATCTCTTGTAGGGGGTGGAAAACTGTTTTTT.

The CDR3 bases are TGTGCCAGCAGCTTTATAGGGGGGAATAAGTGGGGCACTGAAGCTTTCTTT. Amino acid sequence: CASSFIGGNKWGTEAFF. The genes are TRBV5-5 and TRBJ1-1; possible D gene TRBD1, 6 bases. There are 17 residues in the CDR3. The germline V gene encodes CDR1 SGHKS and CDR2 YYEKEE (reference sequence). Deletions cut 2 bases from V and 4 bases from J, with 21 bases between.

The table lists this clone with a few counts. The CDR3 sequence: CASSSLGPNNEQFF. The CDR3 region has the DNA TGTGCCAGTAGCTCCCTAGGGCCTAACAATGAGCAGTTCTTC. The J gene is TRBJ2-1, the V gene TRBV19, with D hard to call. V lost 6 bases, J lost 5 bases, and 14 bases lay in between. Germline CDR1 LNHDA, CDR2 SQIVND (reference sequence). The CDR3 length is 14 residues.

The chain couples TRBV28 to TRBJ2-1; D might be TRBD1 (7 bases). Trimming removed 6 bases at V and 3 bases at J, with 15 bases between. Looked up from germline, CDR1 is MDHEN and CDR2 is SYDVKM. The CDR3 runs to 15 residues. The CDR3 sequence is CASSQGGQHYNEQFF. CDR3 coding DNA: TGTGCCAGCAGCCAGGGGGGACAGCACTACAATGAGCAGTTCTTC.

The chain combines TRBV28 with TRBJ1-1, with TRBD1 matching over 7 bases. CDR1 and CDR2 (germline): MDHEN, SYDVKM. This CDR3 is 16 amino acids long. V shed 5 bases, J shed 3 bases, and the junction held 12 bases outside the gene matches. CDR3 amino acids: CASSVGTALLDTEAFF. CDR3 in DNA: TGTGCCAGCAGTGTAGGGACAGCCCTCTTGGACACTGAAGCTTTCTTT.

The rearrangement joins TRBV10-3 to TRBJ2-3; 7 bases match TRBD1. Germline CDR1 and CDR2: ENHRY and SYGVKD. This CDR3 has 17 amino acids. After removal of 0 bases from V and 1 base from J, the junction contained 7 bases not matched to a gene. The CDR3 is CAISESEITGGTDTQYF. The CDR3 nucleotides are TGTGCCATCAGTGAGTCGGAGATTACAGGGGGCACAGATACGCAGTATTTT.

The count of this clone is one. V is TRBV5-8 and J is TRBJ1-1; no reliable D call. The CDR3 is 13 amino acids. V dropped 7 bases and J dropped 6 bases, with 16 bases sitting between them. Germline CDR1 is SGHTS and CDR2 is YDEGEE. The CDR3 bases are TGTGCCAGCGGATTTACTGCGGTCGCTGAAGCTTTCTTT. Translation gives CASGFTAVAEAFF. Looking up the rest from reference TRBV5-8 and TRBJ1-1 gives the full variable domain: EAGVTQSPTHLIKTRGQQATLRCSPISGHTSVYWYQQALGLGLQFLLWYDEGEERNRGNFPPRFSGRQFPNYSSELNVNALELEDSALYLCASGFTAVAEAFFGQGTRLTVV.

This clone was seen once. The V gene is TRBV28, the J gene TRBJ2-7, with TRBD1 matching 8 bases. The CDR3 covers 13 residues. CDR1 is MDHEN and CDR2 is SYDVKM in the germline V gene. Trimming removed 4 bases from V and 3 bases from J; junction bases left unmatched: 2. The DNA of the CDR3 is TGTGCCAGCAGTTCCGGACAGGGCTACGAGCAGTACTTC. Translated: CASSSGQGYEQYF.

The V gene is TRBV28, the J gene TRBJ2-6, with D perhaps assigned TRBD1 or TRBD2 (5 bases each). The germline gives CDR1 MDHEN, CDR2 SYDVKM. The CDR3 consists of 16 residues. The germline V and J ends were trimmed by 2 bases and 0 bases, with 8 bases remaining between them. CDR3 sequence reads: CASSLGGSSGANVLTF. The CDR3 coding sequence is TGTGCCAGCAGTTTAGGGGGTAGCTCTGGGGCCAACGTCCTGACTTTC.

The genes are TRBV5-4 and TRBJ2-5, with 7 bases aligning to TRBD1. The CDR3 is made up of 16 amino acids. The junction had 12 bases not matched to a gene; V was cut back by 4 bases and J by 3 bases. The germline V gene encodes CDR1 SGHNT and CDR2 YYREEE (reference sequence). The chain's CDR3 is CASSPARGTEEETQYF. In nucleotides, the CDR3 is TGTGCCAGCAGCCCCGCTAGGGGGACAGAAGAAGAGACCCAGTACTTC.

J is TRBJ2-7 and V is TRBV28; no clear D gene. The CDR3 contains 16 residues. V lost 6 bases and J lost 3, with 21 bases in between. CDR1 MDHEN and CDR2 SYDVKM come from the germline V gene. The CDR3 here is CASSPPAYRDNYEQYF. DNA for the CDR3: TGTGCCAGCAGCCCACCCGCCTACCGCGATAACTACGAGCAGTACTTC.